The source of this TCR beta chain is a study of blood T cell repertoires in COVID-19. About the study: T cells, B-cell-depleted T cells, or PBMCs supplied cDNA or gDNA.

Data came from immunoSEQ multiplex PCR; TCRdb stores just in-frame clones and leaves some out. Here the sample spans a few hundred thousand clones, 70% to 90% being singletons. The CDR3 is 15 residues long. Germline trimming cut 3 bases from V and 5 bases from J; bases unmatched to any gene: 8. Germline V gene lookup returns CDR1 SGHTA and CDR2 FQGNSA. The sequenced sample was peripheral blood. This chain uses TRBV7-2 with TRBJ1-1, with 8 nucleotides matching TRBD1. This TCR was recovered from a man in his 60s with acute or convalescent COVID-19. Written as DNA, the CDR3 is TGTGCCAGCAGCTTGAGGACAGGGAGGGAAACTGAAGCTTTCTTT. The encoded protein is CASSLRTGRETEAFF.